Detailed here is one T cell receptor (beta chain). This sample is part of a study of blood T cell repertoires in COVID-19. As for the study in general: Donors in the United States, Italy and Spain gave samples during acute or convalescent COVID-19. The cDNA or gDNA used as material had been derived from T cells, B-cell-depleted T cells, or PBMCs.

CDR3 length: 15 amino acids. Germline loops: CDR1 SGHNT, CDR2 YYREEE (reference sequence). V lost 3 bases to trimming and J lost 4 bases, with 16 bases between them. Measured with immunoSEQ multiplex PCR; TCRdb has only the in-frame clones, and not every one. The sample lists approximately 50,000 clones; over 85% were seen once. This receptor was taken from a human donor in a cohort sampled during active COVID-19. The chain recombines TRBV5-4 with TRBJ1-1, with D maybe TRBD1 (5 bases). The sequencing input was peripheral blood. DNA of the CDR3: TGTGCCAGCAGCTGGGAACCGCAGGGTCTCACTGAAGCTTTCTTT. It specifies CASSWEPQGLTEAFF.